The present T cell receptor beta chain was sequenced within a study of T-cell reconstitution after alpha-beta-depleted transplantation in children. This clonotype was recorded at least ten times. The CDR3 sequence is 17 residues long. Germline V gene lookup returns CDR1 SGHRS and CDR2 YFSETQ. With 1 base removed from V and 10 bases from J, the gap between germline ends came to 21 bases. Unique molecular identifiers were used to barcode this TCRbeta library. From the PCR reads, TCRdb called clonotypes with MiXCR, one entry per CDR3 protein. The sample yields around 400,000 distinct CDR3 sequences, around 9.9% seen once.

This TCR was sampled from a human donor who donated a stem cell graft to a child with acute myeloid leukemia. V gene TRBV5-1 combines with J gene TRBJ1-6; weak D call: TRBD1 (6 bases). This specimen was PBMCs from the stem cell graft donor, taken from the stem cell graft. The CDR3 DNA reads as TGCGCCAGCAGCTTGCCCTCGGACAGCTGGATCGGGTCACCCCTCCACTTT. It specifies CASSLPSDSWIGSPLHF.